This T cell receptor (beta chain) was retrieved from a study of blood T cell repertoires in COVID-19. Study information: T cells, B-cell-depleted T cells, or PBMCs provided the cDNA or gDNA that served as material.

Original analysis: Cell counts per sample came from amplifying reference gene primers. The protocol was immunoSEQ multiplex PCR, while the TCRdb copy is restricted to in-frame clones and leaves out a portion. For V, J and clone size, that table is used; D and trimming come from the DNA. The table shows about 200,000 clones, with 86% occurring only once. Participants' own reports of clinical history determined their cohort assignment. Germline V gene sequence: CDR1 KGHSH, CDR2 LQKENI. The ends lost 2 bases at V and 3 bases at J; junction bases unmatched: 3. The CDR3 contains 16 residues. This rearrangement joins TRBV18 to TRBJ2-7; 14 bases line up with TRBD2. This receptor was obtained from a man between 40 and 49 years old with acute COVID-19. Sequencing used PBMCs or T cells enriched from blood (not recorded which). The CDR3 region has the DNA TGTGCCAGCTCACCAGGACTAGCGGGAGGATTCTACGAGCAGTACTTC. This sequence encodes CASSPGLAGGFYEQYF. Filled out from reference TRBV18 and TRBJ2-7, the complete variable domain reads NAGVMQNPRHLVRRRGQEARLRCSPMKGHSHVYWYRQLPEEGLKFMVYLQKENIIDESGMPKERFSAEFPKEGPSILRIQQVVRGDSAAYFCASSPGLAGGFYEQYFGPGTRLTVT.